The table lists the clone carrying this TCR beta chain with many counts. Its antigen remains unidentified. The source of the sample is a study of T-cell reconstitution after alpha-beta-depleted transplantation in children. Study-wide results and limits: Alpha-beta T cells present about two months after transplant were reported to originate from several hundred expanded graft clones. After one year, T-cell counts and TCRbeta diversity mostly came from new T cells.

During its preparation, the TCRbeta library received unique molecular identifiers. TCRdb passed the PCR reads through MiXCR, listing each CDR3 protein once. This sample has over 400,000 distinct CDR3 sequences; over 40% occur once, and the top ten carry around 29%. This specimen was PBMCs, taken before TCRalphabeta/CD19-depleted stem cell transplant. This TCR derives from a girl aged 2 to 10 with aplastic anemia, due to receive a stem cell transplant.

Here the CDR3 reads CSASTGRAYEQYF. For the CDR3, the DNA is TGCAGTGCTTCCACTGGGAGGGCTTACGAGCAGTACTTC. The chain carries TRBV20-1 and TRBJ2-7, with TRBD2 matching 7 bases. Germline lookup yields CDR1 DFQATT and CDR2 SNEGSKA (reference sequence). This CDR3 contains 13 residues. The V and J ends lost 5 bases and 4 bases, in that order; junction bases with no gene match: 8.